This T cell receptor beta chain was sequenced for a study of blood T cell repertoires in COVID-19. Germline-derived CDR1 and CDR2 are MNHEY and SMNVEV (reference sequence). This CDR3 region has 20 residues. The germline V and J ends were trimmed by 0 bases and 0 bases, with 21 bases remaining between them. Seattle's enrolled individuals joined amid active infection and were then monitored longitudinally. Original data processing: Amplification of reference gene primers provided the estimated nucleated cell counts. Sequencing was performed with immunoSEQ multiplex PCR; in TCRdb, only in-frame clones are kept and a portion is missing. That table is the source of V, J and clone size, and D and trimming were worked out from the DNA. The top ten hold under 8.5% of the sample, which has over 150,000 clones, approximately 85% seen once. This clone was found once.

Sequencing input: peripheral blood. The sequence was obtained from an older woman with COVID-19, enrolled during active disease. The rearrangement uses TRBV27 and TRBJ1-5; D is ambiguous. CDR3 bases: TGTGCCAGCAGTTTATCCTGGGTGGACCCTGGAGGTCGTAGCAATCAGCCCCAGCATTTT. Its translation: CASSLSWVDPGGRSNQPQHF.